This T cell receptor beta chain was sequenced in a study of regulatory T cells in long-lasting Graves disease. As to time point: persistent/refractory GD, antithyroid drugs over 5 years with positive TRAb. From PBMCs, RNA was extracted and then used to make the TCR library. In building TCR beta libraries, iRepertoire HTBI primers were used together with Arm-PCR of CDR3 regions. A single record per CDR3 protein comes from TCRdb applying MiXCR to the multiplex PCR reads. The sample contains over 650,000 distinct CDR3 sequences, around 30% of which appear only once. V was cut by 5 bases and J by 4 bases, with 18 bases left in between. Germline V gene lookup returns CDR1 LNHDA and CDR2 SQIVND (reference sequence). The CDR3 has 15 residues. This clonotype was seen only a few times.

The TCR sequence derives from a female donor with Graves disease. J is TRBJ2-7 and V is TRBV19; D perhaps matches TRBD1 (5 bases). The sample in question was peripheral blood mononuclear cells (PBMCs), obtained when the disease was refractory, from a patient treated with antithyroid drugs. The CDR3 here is CASSALTVGRYEQYF. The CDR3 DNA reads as TGTGCCAGTAGTGCCCTGACAGTCGGGCGGTACGAGCAGTACTTC.